The present T cell receptor (beta chain) was sequenced within a study of OX40 agonist ivuxolimab in advanced cancers. Sequencing was performed with immunoSEQ multiplex PCR; in TCRdb, only in-frame clones are kept and a portion is missing. The data show about 52,000 clones, about nine tenths seen once. This clone was seen a few times. Trimming took 4 bases from V and 4 from J; bases not matched to a gene: 1. The CDR3 is 11 residues long. Germline values: CDR1 DFQATT, CDR2 SNEGSKA (reference sequence). The sequence was obtained from an adult with an advanced solid tumor such as melanoma, head and neck, liver or kidney cancer. The rearrangement links TRBV20-1 to TRBJ2-7; 7 positions agree with TRBD1. The source material was CD4+ or CD8+ T cells sorted from blood, sampled in a trial of the OX40 agonist ivuxolimab. The CDR3 DNA sequence: TGCAGTGCTAAACAGGGGTACGAGCAGTACTTC. Its protein product is CSAKQGYEQYF.